Sequencing of this T cell receptor beta chain was carried out in a study of control samples from healthy donors and cancer patients. Germline values: CDR1 SEHNR, CDR2 FQNEAQ (reference sequence). This CDR3 has 15 amino acids. The V and J ends lost 1 base and 12 bases respectively, with 19 bases between them. Generated by immunoSEQ multiplex PCR, the TCRdb table keeps only in-frame clones and is missing some. This table has 70,000 to 75,000 clones, over 90% appearing once. The gene calls are TRBV7-9 and TRBJ2-1; possible D gene TRBD2, 6 bases. Sequencing was done on a sample of blood. The source is a woman in her 30s in good health. The DNA of the CDR3 is TGTGCCAGCAGCTTAGTTGGGACTCTCCTGGATGGGCAGTTCTTC. It codes for CASSLVGTLLDGQFF. The full variable domain, rest sourced from reference TRBV7-9 and TRBJ2-1, is DTGVSQNPRHKITKRGQNVTFRCDPISEHNRLYWYRQTLGQGPEFLTYFQNEAQLEKSRLLSDRFSAERPKGSFSTLEIQRTEQGDSAMYLCASSLVGTLLDGQFFGPGTRLTVL.